This T cell receptor (beta chain) was found in a study of CD8+CD57+ T cells in acquired aplastic anemia. About the study: Sorted CD4+ and CD8+ cells gave a mean 3.2 ug DNA, range roughly 0.19 to 27.4 ug. Study-level findings and limits: Overlap between patients and controls comprised roughly 28 CD8+ CDR3 sequences.

After removal of 6 bases from V and 1 base from J, the junction contained 8 bases not matched to a gene. CDR3 length equals 16 residues. Germline lookup yields CDR1 KGHDR and CDR2 SFDVKD. This clonotype was picked up many times. Its target is not known. Profiling of TCR beta VDJ combinations and CDR3 sequences used genomic DNA as template. TCRdb redid the calling of the reads with MiXCR, one entry per CDR3 protein. The data contain about 180,000 distinct CDR3 sequences, approximately 45% of them seen just once; the ten biggest clones take up 2.9%. This sequence joins TRBV24-1 and TRBJ2-7; 10 positions agree with TRBD2. This receptor was taken from a human donor in good health. Sequenced sample: sorted CD4+, CD8+, or CD8+CD57+ T cells (not recorded which) from PBMCs. The DNA for the CDR3 is TGTGCCACCAGTCCATCTCGGACTAGCGGATCCTACGAGCAGTACTTC. Protein sequence: CATSPSRTSGSYEQYF.